The source of this TCR beta chain is a study of CD8+ T cells in alopecia areata. Overall study findings and caveats: Shared TCR sequences were less clear between patients than in mice, possibly partly from HLA diversity.

CDR3 size: 13 residues. The V and J ends lost 2 bases and 2 bases respectively, with 7 bases between them. Germline CDR1 is SGHRS and CDR2 is YFSETQ. Remarks on this clone: Its antigen is still unknown.

PBMCs, the starting material, were the source of sorted CD4+ and CD8+ T cells. Extraction and reverse transcription of RNA yielded cDNA as the sequencing template. Data came from immunoSEQ multiplex PCR; TCRdb stores just in-frame clones and leaves some out. This table has over 200,000 clones, 57% appearing once. Sequenced material: CD4+ T cells sorted from blood, taken at week 0. The TCR sequence derives from a human donor with alopecia areata. This chain connects TRBV5-1 to TRBJ1-2, with D uncertain. The CDR3 DNA reads TGCGCCAGCAGCTTCGAAAAAAACTATGGCTACACCTTC. It specifies CASSFEKNYGYTF. The variable domain in full, with the rest retrieved from reference TRBV5-1 and TRBJ1-2, is KAGVTQTPRYLIKTRGQQVTLSCSPISGHRSVSWYQQTPGQGLQFLFEYFSETQRNKGNFPGRFSGRQFSNSRSEMNVSTLELGDSALYLCASSFEKNYGYTFGSGTRLTVV.